One sample yielded the 17 T cell receptor beta chains listed below, sequenced in a study of blood T cell repertoires in COVID-19. Sequenced by immunoSEQ multiplex PCR; TCRdb stores in-frame clones only, minus some. The sample includes 200,000 or so clones, roughly 87% seen only once; the top ten take 1.5% to 2%. The sample was peripheral blood. The receptors originated from a man between 40 and 49 years old with active or convalescent COVID-19.

V usage is TRBV15 and J usage is TRBJ2-3; TRBD2 matches 7 bases. The ends lost 1 base at V and 0 bases at J; junction bases unmatched: 4. The CDR3 has 16 amino acids. Germline CDR1 reads LNHNV; CDR2 reads YYDKDF (reference sequence). CDR3 DNA: TGTGCCACCAGCAGAGCAAGACTAGCTAGCACAGATACGCAGTATTTT. Residues: CATSRARLASTDTQYF.

CDR3 nucleotides: TGTGCCAGCAGTGTAGGAGGGGCAAGGAACACTGAAGCTTTCTTT. This sequence encodes CASSVGGARNTEAFF. V is TRBV2 and J is TRBJ1-1; possibly TRBD1 for D (5 bases). Between the trimmed V and J ends, which lost 4 bases and 1 base, there was a span of 13 bases. The V gene's germline CDR1 is SNHLY and CDR2 FYNNEI. This CDR3 is built from 15 residues.

This chain uses TRBV30 with TRBJ1-5, with a tentative D call TRBD1 (6 bases). Between the trimmed V and J ends, which lost 4 bases and 5 bases, there was a span of 12 bases. Germline CDR1 reads GTSNPN; CDR2 reads SVGIG (reference sequence). The CDR3 totals 13 residues. CDR3 protein: CAWNRNRDQPQHF. The CDR3 region has the DNA TGTGCCTGGAACCGTAACAGGGATCAGCCCCAGCATTTT.

The genes are TRBV24-1 and TRBJ1-2; 11 positions agree with TRBD1. The V gene's germline CDR1 is KGHDR and CDR2 SFDVKD. This CDR3 is 14 amino acids long. The V segment lost 2 bases and the J segment 7 bases; nucleotides outside the gene matches: 2. The CDR3 loop is CATSDSGTGGGYTF. CDR3 nucleotides: TGTGCCACCAGTGATTCAGGGACAGGGGGTGGCTACACCTTC.

The V call is TRBV27, the J call TRBJ2-1, with TRBD1 as a possible D gene (6 bases). CDR1 is MNHEY and CDR2 is SMNVEV in the germline V gene (reference sequence). The CDR3 length is 14 residues. V gave up 7 bases and J gave up 2 bases, with 12 bases separating them. CDR3 protein: CASKYRTAYNEQFF. The DNA for the CDR3 is TGTGCCAGCAAATACCGGACAGCCTACAATGAGCAGTTCTTC.

Only a few counts were recorded for this clone. This chain links TRBV27 with TRBJ2-7; 11 bases align to TRBD2. The CDR3 covers 15 residues. The junction had 7 bases not matched to a gene; V was cut back by 6 bases and J by 3 bases. Germline V gene lookup returns CDR1 MNHEY and CDR2 SMNVEV (reference sequence). CDR3 protein: CASRLAGGRIYEQYF. The CDR3 DNA is TGTGCCAGCAGGTTAGCGGGGGGGAGGATCTACGAGCAGTACTTC.

J is TRBJ2-2 and V is TRBV9; D call uncertain. Germline CDR1 SGDLS, CDR2 YYNGEE. V was pared by 4 bases and J by 2 bases, with 9 bases between. There are 14 residues in the CDR3. The CDR3 nucleotides read TGTGCCAGCAGCCCCGGGTACAACACCGGGGAGCTGTTTTTT. Its translation is CASSPGYNTGELFF.

The chain recombines TRBV2 with TRBJ1-1; perhaps TRBD1 as D (5 bases). V lost 2 bases and J lost 5, with 18 bases in between. The CDR3 runs 16 residues. Per germline, CDR1 SNHLY and CDR2 FYNNEI. The CDR3 bases are TGTGCCAGCAGTGAAATAACGGCAGGGCGCGGAACTGAAGCTTTCTTT. It is translated as CASSEITAGRGTEAFF. The full variable domain, in which reference TRBV2 and TRBJ1-1 provide the parts outside the CDR3, is EPEVTQTPSHQVTQMGQEVILRCVPISNHLYFYWYRQILGQKVEFLVSFYNNEISEKSEIFDDQFSVERPDGSNFTLKIRSTKLEDSAMYFCASSEITAGRGTEAFFGQGTRLTVV.

V is TRBV11-2 and J is TRBJ2-2; TRBD2 matches 11 bases. In germline, CDR1 is SGHAT, CDR2 FQNNGV. Trimming removed 0 bases from V and 7 bases from J; junction bases left unmatched: 7. The CDR3 spans 17 residues. This CDR3 reads CASSLDDRLAGLGELFF. CDR3 coding DNA: TGTGCCAGCAGCTTAGATGATCGACTAGCGGGGCTCGGGGAGCTGTTTTTT.

This clone occurred once. This chain links TRBV7-9 with TRBJ2-7, with 10 nucleotides matching TRBD2. CDR1 SEHNR and CDR2 FQNEAQ come from the germline V gene (reference sequence). The CDR3 is made up of 15 amino acids. V lost 2 bases, J lost 4 bases, and 5 bases stayed unmatched. The CDR3 protein is CASSLLAGALYEQYF. CDR3 coding DNA: TGTGCCAGCAGCTTACTAGCGGGAGCTTTGTACGAGCAGTACTTC.

The V call is TRBV24-1, the J call TRBJ1-2; D is possibly TRBD1 (6 bases). Trimming shortened V by 4 bases and J by 4 bases, and 12 bases separated the two germline ends. Per the germline V gene, CDR1 is KGHDR and CDR2 is SFDVKD. This CDR3 is 14 amino acids long. The CDR3 reads CATSERGGAYGYTF. CDR3 in DNA: TGTGCCACCAGTGAAAGGGGGGGGGCCTATGGCTACACCTTC.

The V call is TRBV27, the J call TRBJ2-2; TRBD1 might be the D (6 bases). This CDR3 region has 18 residues. V was trimmed by 8 bases and J by 5 bases, leaving 27 bases between them. The germline gives CDR1 MNHEY, CDR2 SMNVEV (reference sequence). The CDR3 coding sequence is TGTGCCAGCGAACCTCGACCCAGAGGTACCCAGGGGACCGGGGAGCTGTTTTTT. It encodes CASEPRPRGTQGTGELFF.

The rearrangement joins TRBV19 to TRBJ1-2; 7 nucleotides align to TRBD1. After removal of 5 bases from V and 8 bases from J, the junction contained 8 bases not matched to a gene. The CDR3 spans 13 residues. Germline CDR1 reads LNHDA; CDR2 reads SQIVND (reference sequence). In DNA form, the CDR3 reads TGTGCCAGTAGTGATCCGGGACAGAGGGGCTACACCTTC. It encodes CASSDPGQRGYTF. Supplemented by reference TRBV19 and TRBJ1-2, the full variable domain reads DGGITQSPKYLFRKEGQNVTLSCEQNLNHDAMYWYRQDPGQGLRLIYYSQIVNDFQKGDIAEGYSVSREKKESFPLTVTSAQKNPTAFYLCASSDPGQRGYTFGSGTRLTVV.

The rearrangement links TRBV7-9 to TRBJ1-4; the match to TRBD1 covers 8 bases. The germline CDR1 and CDR2 sequences are SEHNR and FQNEAQ (reference sequence). Trimming cost V 5 bases and J 3 bases; bases outside gene matches: 2. The CDR3 runs 14 residues. The CDR3 sequence: CASSIQGANEKLFF. In DNA form, the CDR3 reads TGTGCCAGCAGCATACAGGGGGCTAATGAAAAACTGTTTTTT. The variable domain in full, with the rest retrieved from reference TRBV7-9 and TRBJ1-4, is DTGVSQNPRHKITKRGQNVTFRCDPISEHNRLYWYRQTLGQGPEFLTYFQNEAQLEKSRLLSDRFSAERPKGSFSTLEIQRTEQGDSAMYLCASSIQGANEKLFFGSGTQLSVL.

The chain has TRBV19 and TRBJ2-7; TRBD2 matches at 10 bases. Germline V gene sequence: CDR1 LNHDA, CDR2 SQIVND (reference sequence). J gave up 2 bases and V 1 base, and 2 bases lay outside the gene matches. The CDR3 has 15 residues. CDR3 DNA: TGTGCCAGTAGTATAGCAACTAGCGGGGCCTACGAGCAGTACTTC. The encoded protein is CASSIATSGAYEQYF.

The CDR3 DNA reads as TGCGCCAGCAGCTTGGAGGGGCCGGATGGCTACACCTTC. Translation: CASSLEGPDGYTF. V usage is TRBV5-1 and J usage is TRBJ1-2, with D perhaps TRBD1 (5 bases). Germline CDR1 is SGHRS and CDR2 is YFSETQ. The CDR3 has 13 residues. Trimming left V 0 bases short and J 6 bases short, with 9 bases between.

The chain recombines TRBV28 with TRBJ2-7, with 7 nucleotides matching TRBD1. Germline V CDR1 and CDR2: MDHEN, SYDVKM. The CDR3 has 15 residues. J was trimmed by 0 bases and V by 6 bases; bases with no gene match: 8. The CDR3 loop is CASSSQGYSSYEQYF. Written as DNA, the CDR3 is TGTGCCAGCAGCTCACAGGGGTACAGCTCCTACGAGCAGTACTTC.